These 27 T cell receptor beta chains originate from one sample sequenced in a study of blood T cell repertoires in COVID-19. TCRdb keeps only in-frame clones here, not all; method: immunoSEQ multiplex PCR. The table shows 96,000 or so clones, with around nine tenths occurring only once. Sequencing was performed on peripheral blood. Receptor source: a human donor with COVID-19, enrolled during active disease. The donor label of this sample is uncertain.

The rearrangement joins TRBV7-6 to TRBJ2-5; D may be TRBD2 (6 bases). V lost 5 bases and J 9 bases, leaving 10 bases between the germline ends. This CDR3 is built from 11 residues. Germline V gene data show CDR1 as SGHVS and CDR2 as FNYEAQ. The CDR3 DNA reads as TGTGCCAGCAGCCTCTCGGGGGCCCAGTACTTC. It translates to CASSLSGAQYF.

This chain links TRBV6-5 with TRBJ2-7, with 9 bases lining up with TRBD1. V dropped 6 bases and J dropped 3; count of bases not matched to a gene: 3. This CDR3 comprises 13 residues. Germline V CDR1 and CDR2: MNHEY, SVGAGI. The CDR3 DNA reads TGTGCCAGCAGGGGACAGGGATTCTACGAGCAGTACTTC. Translation: CASRGQGFYEQYF.

V usage is TRBV14 and J usage is TRBJ2-1; TRBD1 is a possible D gene (5 bases). From germline, CDR1 is SGHDN and CDR2 FVKESK. This CDR3 comprises 13 residues. V lost 4 bases to trimming and J lost 5 bases, with 9 bases between them. The CDR3 spells CASSPIGDNEQFF. The CDR3 DNA reads TGTGCCAGCAGCCCCATAGGGGACAATGAGCAGTTCTTC. The variable domain in full, with the rest retrieved from reference TRBV14 and TRBJ2-1, is EAGVTQFPSHSVIEKGQTVTLRCDPISGHDNLYWYRRVMGKEIKFLLHFVKESKQDESGMPNNRFLAERTGGTYSTLKVQPAELEDSGVYFCASSPIGDNEQFFGPGTRLTVL.

The V and J genes are TRBV7-6 and TRBJ2-7; D is unresolved. CDR3 length equals 12 residues. V lost 5 bases and J 7 bases, leaving 12 bases between the germline ends. Germline values: CDR1 SGHVS, CDR2 FNYEAQ. The chain's CDR3 is CASSRDVGEQYF. The DNA of the CDR3 is TGTGCCAGCAGCCGAGACGTCGGGGAGCAGTACTTC.

The chain has TRBV23-1 and TRBJ2-7, with D tentatively TRBD1 (6 bases). TRBV23-1 is noted as an ORF with a role that remains uncertain. Trimming took 0 bases from V and 0 from J, leaving 18 bases between them. The CDR3 runs 18 residues. CDR3 nucleotides: TGCGCCAGCAGTCAATCGAGAGGGGGACGGACACCCTCCTACGAGCAGTACTTC. This encodes CASSQSRGGRTPSYEQYF.

This rearrangement joins TRBV28 to TRBJ1-5, with a tentative D call TRBD1 (6 bases). The CDR3 has 14 amino acids. V was cut by 6 bases and J by 10 bases, with 19 bases left in between. Looked up from germline, CDR1 is MDHEN and CDR2 is SYDVKM. CDR3 bases: TGTGCCAGCAGAACAGCAGGGAGGGGGGAACCCCAGCATTTT. This sequence encodes CASRTAGRGEPQHF.

The chain has TRBV5-4 and TRBJ1-1, with a possible D match to TRBD1 (6 bases). The CDR3 has 15 amino acids. In germline, CDR1 is SGHNT, CDR2 YYREEE (reference sequence). The germline V and J ends were trimmed by 0 bases and 5 bases, with 14 bases remaining between them. As DNA, the CDR3 is TGTGCCAGCAGCTTGGTTCGGGGGGCTGAGACTGAAGCTTTCTTT. Its translation: CASSLVRGAETEAFF.

The CDR3 DNA sequence: TGTGCCAGCAGTGACCGGCGAGGACTTTTTGAAAAACTGTTTTTT. Protein sequence: CASSDRRGLFEKLFF. V is TRBV25-1 and J is TRBJ1-4; D not certain. The CDR3 totals 15 residues. Germline values: CDR1 MGHDK, CDR2 SYGVNS. Between the trimmed V and J ends, which lost 3 bases and 7 bases, there was a span of 15 bases.

As concerns this clone: This may come from a read error, since a much larger clone is one base off. The rearrangement joins TRBV2 to TRBJ1-2; TRBD1 agrees at 9 bases. This CDR3 is built from 12 residues. V lost 6 bases, J lost 5 bases, and 1 base stayed unmatched. The germline CDR1 and CDR2 sequences are SNHLY and FYNNEI. The CDR3 region has the DNA TGTGCCAGCAGCGGACAGGGGTATGGCTACACCTTC. Encoded protein: CASSGQGYGYTF. Full variable domain (rest looked up from reference TRBV2 and TRBJ1-2): EPEVTQTPSHQVTQMGQEVILRCVPISNHLYFYWYRQILGQKVEFLVSFYNNEISEKSEIFDDQFSVERPDGSNFTLKIRSTKLEDSAMYFCASSGQGYGYTFGSGTRLTVV.

The V gene is TRBV6-5, the J gene TRBJ1-3; TRBD1 matches 7 bases. With 6 bases clipped from V and 4 bases from J, the junction kept 6 bases outside the gene matches. This CDR3 spans 14 amino acids. Germline CDR1 MNHEY, CDR2 SVGAGI. The CDR3 spells CASRYTGQGNTIYF. The CDR3 nucleotides are TGTGCCAGCAGATACACGGGACAGGGAAACACCATATATTTT.

The genes are TRBV6-5 and TRBJ1-5, with 11 bases lining up with TRBD1. Germline V gene data show CDR1 as MNHEY and CDR2 as SVGAGI. The CDR3 covers 15 residues. The V gene end was trimmed by 5 bases and the J gene end by 6 bases; junction bases not matched to a gene: 6. CDR3 protein: CASSRTGGEGQPQHF. CDR3 coding DNA: TGTGCCAGCAGTAGGACAGGGGGCGAGGGTCAGCCCCAGCATTTT.

The J gene is TRBJ2-1, the V gene TRBV7-2, with 11 positions matching TRBD2. CDR1 is SGHTA and CDR2 is FQGNSA in the germline V gene. This CDR3 has 15 amino acids. J was trimmed by 9 bases and V by 2 bases; bases with no gene match: 6. CDR3 in amino acids: CASSLSTSGRSEQFF. CDR3 nucleotides: TGTGCCAGCAGCTTAAGTACTAGCGGGAGAAGTGAGCAGTTCTTC.

The chain has TRBV6-1 and TRBJ2-5, with TRBD2 matching 10 bases. With V trimmed by 2 bases and J by 5 bases, 8 bases remained unmatched. The CDR3 runs to 16 residues. CDR1 is MNHNS and CDR2 is SASEGT in the germline V gene. The DNA for the CDR3 is TGTGCCAGCAGTGAAACTACTAGCGGGGTTCGGGAGACCCAGTACTTC. Translation: CASSETTSGVRETQYF.

This chain joins TRBV25-1 and TRBJ2-5; TRBD2 agrees at 9 bases. The CDR3 loop spans 17 amino acids. The germline V gene has CDR1 MGHDK and CDR2 SYGVNS. J gave up 2 bases and V 0 bases, and 7 bases lay outside the gene matches. In nucleotides, the CDR3 is TGTGCCAGCAGTGAATATTCTGGGCTAGCGGGGCAAGAGACCCAGTACTTC. Amino acid sequence: CASSEYSGLAGQETQYF.

This chain joins TRBV6-6 and TRBJ2-7; maybe TRBD2 (7 bases). V gave up 8 bases and J gave up 5 bases, with 19 bases separating them. Germline values: CDR1 MNHNY, CDR2 SVGAGI (reference sequence). The CDR3 sequence is 14 residues long. CDR3 DNA sequence: TGTGCCAGCGGCACCCGGGGGGCAGGGAACGAGCAGTACTTC. This gives the protein CASGTRGAGNEQYF.

The chain is built from TRBV2 and TRBJ2-1; D might be TRBD1 (5 bases). The CDR3 consists of 13 residues. CDR1 SNHLY and CDR2 FYNNEI come from the germline V gene. Trimming removed 6 bases from V and 8 bases from J, with 14 bases in between. The CDR3 nucleotides read TGTGCCAGCAGCGTCGAGACAGACCATGAGCAGTTCTTC. Residues: CASSVETDHEQFF.

This chain connects TRBV7-3 to TRBJ2-2, with 9 nucleotides matching TRBD1. Germline lookup yields CDR1 SGHTA and CDR2 FQGTGA. The CDR3 has 15 amino acids. Unmatched junction bases numbered 6, after V lost 5 bases and J lost 5 bases. CDR3 protein: CASSRTGVGTGELFF. The CDR3 DNA sequence: TGTGCCAGCAGCCGGACAGGGGTAGGGACCGGGGAGCTGTTTTTT.

The chain carries TRBV10-3 and TRBJ2-3; D perhaps matches TRBD1 (6 bases). V gave up 8 bases and J gave up 0 bases, with 6 bases separating them. CDR1 is ENHRY and CDR2 is SYGVKD in the germline V gene. This CDR3 region has 12 residues. The DNA for the CDR3 is TGTGCCATCCAGGGGAGCACAGATACGCAGTATTTT. Encoded protein: CAIQGSTDTQYF.

This clone was picked up one time. Here the CDR3 reads CASSYSGRQPQHF. DNA for the CDR3: TGTGCCAGCAGTTACTCAGGGAGGCAGCCCCAGCATTTT. V and J are TRBV6-5 and TRBJ1-5; D remains unclear. Germline V lookup: CDR1 MNHEY, CDR2 SVGAGI. This CDR3 comprises 13 residues. Trimming shortened V by 0 bases and J by 7 bases, and 7 bases separated the two germline ends.

A few counts support this clone. V gene TRBV5-1 combines with J gene TRBJ2-5; 11 nucleotides align to TRBD1. CDR1 and CDR2 (germline): SGHRS, YFSETQ. There are 15 residues in the CDR3. V lost 3 bases, J lost 5 bases, and 6 bases stayed unmatched. The CDR3 DNA sequence: TGCGCCAGCAGCTACGGACAGGGGGCAGGGGAGACCCAGTACTTC. Translated, it gives CASSYGQGAGETQYF.

The chain couples TRBV5-5 to TRBJ2-7, with TRBD1 matching over 9 bases. The CDR3 has 14 residues. The trim removed 4 bases at V and 3 bases at J, leaving 5 bases unmatched. Germline V lookup: CDR1 SGHKS, CDR2 YYEKEE (reference sequence). Written as DNA, the CDR3 is TGTGCCAGCAGCCTGACAGGGGGAATCTACGAGCAGTACTTC. It is translated as CASSLTGGIYEQYF.

The chain is built from TRBV19 and TRBJ2-7; TRBD1 is a possible D gene (6 bases). Germline V gives CDR1 LNHDA, CDR2 SQIVND (reference sequence). Trimming pared 6 bases from V and 0 bases from J, leaving 15 bases between. The CDR3 contains 15 residues. This CDR3 reads CASSLRGRGSYEQYF. In nucleotides, the CDR3 is TGTGCCAGTAGCCTCAGGGGCAGGGGCTCCTACGAGCAGTACTTC.

The V call is TRBV10-3, the J call TRBJ2-1; 7 bases match TRBD2. This CDR3 is 16 amino acids long. The ends lost 3 bases at V and 0 bases at J; junction bases unmatched: 5. Germline CDR1 and CDR2: ENHRY and SYGVKD. This CDR3 is CAISDYAGDSYNEQFF. As DNA, the CDR3 is TGTGCCATCAGTGATTATGCGGGAGACTCCTACAATGAGCAGTTCTTC.

A note on this clone: This sample includes further DNA sequences coding for the same CDR3. V is TRBV9 and J is TRBJ2-7; 8 nucleotides align to TRBD2. With V trimmed by 2 bases and J by 0 bases, 1 base remained unmatched. The CDR3 runs 14 residues. Germline V CDR1 and CDR2: SGDLS, YYNGEE. CDR3 in DNA: TGTGCCAGCAGCGTCGGGGGGGACTCCTACGAGCAGTACTTC. Its protein is CASSVGGDSYEQYF. Full variable domain (rest looked up from reference TRBV9 and TRBJ2-7): DSGVTQTPKHLITATGQRVTLRCSPRSGDLSVYWYQQSLDQGLQFLIQYYNGEERAKGNILERFSAQQFPDLHSELNLSSLELGDSALYFCASSVGGDSYEQYFGPGTRLTVT.

The gene calls are TRBV15 and TRBJ2-3, with 10 bases lining up with TRBD2. The CDR3 runs 17 residues. The germline gives CDR1 LNHNV, CDR2 YYDKDF (reference sequence). After removal of 5 bases from V and 0 bases from J, the junction contained 8 bases not matched to a gene. CDR3 region: CATSGLAADSSTDTQYF. CDR3 sequence (DNA): TGTGCCACCAGCGGACTAGCGGCGGACTCTAGCACAGATACGCAGTATTTT.

The chain couples TRBV5-4 to TRBJ1-2; 7 nucleotides line up with TRBD1. Germline lookup yields CDR1 SGHNT and CDR2 YYREEE (reference sequence). Trimming at V came to 4 bases and at J to 5 bases, leaving 20 bases not matched to a gene. The CDR3 extends over 18 amino acids. The CDR3 nucleotides read TGTGCCAGCAGCGTGGAGGGGGCGTCTATGGTTTTAGGGTATGGCTACACCTTC. This sequence encodes CASSVEGASMVLGYGYTF. Based on the CDR3 plus reference TRBV5-4 and TRBJ1-2, the full variable domain is ETGVTQSPTHLIKTRGQQVTLRCSSQSGHNTVSWYQQALGQGPQFIFQYYREEENGRGNFPPRFSGLQFPNYSSELNVNALELDDSALYLCASSVEGASMVLGYGYTFGSGTRLTVV.

V and J are TRBV12-3 or TRBV12-4 and TRBJ1-1; the D is unclear. The germline V and J ends were trimmed by 7 bases and 4 bases, with 13 bases remaining between them. This CDR3 is built from 13 residues. The DNA of the CDR3 is TGTGCCAGCAATACCGGGTCTCGCACTGAAGCTTTCTTT. Encoded protein: CASNTGSRTEAFF.